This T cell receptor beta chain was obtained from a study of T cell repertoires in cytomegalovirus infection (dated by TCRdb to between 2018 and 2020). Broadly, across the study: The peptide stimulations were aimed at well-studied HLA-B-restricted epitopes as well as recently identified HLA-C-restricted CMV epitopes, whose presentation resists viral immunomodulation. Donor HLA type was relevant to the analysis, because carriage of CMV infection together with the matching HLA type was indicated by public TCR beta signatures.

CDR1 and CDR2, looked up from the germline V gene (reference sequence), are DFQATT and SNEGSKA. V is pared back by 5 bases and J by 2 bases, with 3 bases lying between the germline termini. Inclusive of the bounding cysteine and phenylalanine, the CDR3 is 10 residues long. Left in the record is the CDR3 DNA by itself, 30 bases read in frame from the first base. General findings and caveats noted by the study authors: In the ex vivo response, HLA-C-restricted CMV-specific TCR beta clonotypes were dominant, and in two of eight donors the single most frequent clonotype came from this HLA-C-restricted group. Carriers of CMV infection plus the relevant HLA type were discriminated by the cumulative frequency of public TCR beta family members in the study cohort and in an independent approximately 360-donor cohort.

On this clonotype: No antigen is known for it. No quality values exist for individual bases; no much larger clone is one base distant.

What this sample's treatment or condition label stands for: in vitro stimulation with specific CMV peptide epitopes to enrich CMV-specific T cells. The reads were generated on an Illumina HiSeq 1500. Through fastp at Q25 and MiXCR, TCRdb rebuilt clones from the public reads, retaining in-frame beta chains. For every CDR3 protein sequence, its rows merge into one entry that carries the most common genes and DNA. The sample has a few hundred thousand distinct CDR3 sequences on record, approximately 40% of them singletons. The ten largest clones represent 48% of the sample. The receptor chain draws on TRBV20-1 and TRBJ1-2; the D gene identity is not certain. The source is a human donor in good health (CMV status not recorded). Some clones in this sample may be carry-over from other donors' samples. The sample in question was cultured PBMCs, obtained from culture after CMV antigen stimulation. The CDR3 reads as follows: CSALNYGYTF. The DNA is TGCAGTGCTCTGAACTATGGCTACACCTTC.